The 27 T cell receptor beta chains in this list originate from one sample, sequenced in a study of cytomegalovirus exposure and HLA in healthy donors. With 60 Vbeta and 13 Jbeta primers, the PCR was carried out. Using immunoSEQ multiplex PCR, the repertoire was profiled, and TCRdb retains in-frame clones only, with some absent. This table holds 150,000 to 200,000 clones, about three quarters found once. The sample was PBMCs. The origin of the receptors is a girl between 10 and 17 years old in good health and CMV-seronegative.

This clone was seen just once. The genes are TRBV19 and TRBJ1-4; D possibly corresponds to TRBD1 (5 bases). Germline-derived CDR1 and CDR2 are LNHDA and SQIVND (reference sequence). The CDR3 has 14 amino acids. The germline V and J ends were trimmed by 5 bases and 11 bases, with 18 bases remaining between them. Written as DNA, the CDR3 is TGTGCCAGTAGTCCCAGCTGGGGCGGTGACAAACTGTTTTTT. Amino acids: CASSPSWGGDKLFF. Based on the CDR3 plus reference TRBV19 and TRBJ1-4, the full variable domain is DGGITQSPKYLFRKEGQNVTLSCEQNLNHDAMYWYRQDPGQGLRLIYYSQIVNDFQKGDIAEGYSVSREKKESFPLTVTSAQKNPTAFYLCASSPSWGGDKLFFGSGTQLSVL.

The V call is TRBV7-3, the J call TRBJ2-6; D call uncertain. V was clipped by 7 bases and J by 1 base, with 11 bases between them. The germline gives CDR1 SGHTA, CDR2 FQGTGA. CDR3 length equals 15 residues. This chain's CDR3 is CASTVDSSGANVLTF. DNA of the CDR3: TGTGCCAGCACCGTCGACTCTTCTGGGGCCAACGTCCTGACTTTC. Looking up the rest from reference TRBV7-3 and TRBJ2-6 gives the full variable domain: GAGVSQTPSNKVTEKGKYVELRCDPISGHTALYWYRQSLGQGPEFLIYFQGTGAADDSGLPNDRFFAVRPEGSVSTLKIQRTERGDSAVYLCASTVDSSGANVLTFGAGSRLTVL.

In its sample, this clone was seen a few times. The CDR3 nucleotides are TGTGCCAGCAGCGTAGCTTGGACTAGCGAAACACTTGAGCAGTTCTTC. Protein product: CASSVAWTSETLEQFF. This chain links TRBV9 with TRBJ2-1; 9 bases agree with TRBD2. CDR1 is SGDLS and CDR2 is YYNGEE in the germline V gene. There are 16 residues in the CDR3. V was clipped by 0 bases and J by 9 bases; unmatched bases: 10.

The chain recombines TRBV19 with TRBJ2-3; weak D call: TRBD1 (6 bases). V lost 5 bases, J lost 3 bases, and 15 bases lay in between. The CDR3 loop spans 15 amino acids. Germline CDR1 is LNHDA and CDR2 is SQIVND (reference sequence). The CDR3 reads CASSLRLDRTDTQYF. Here the CDR3 DNA reads TGTGCCAGTAGTCTTCGCCTCGACAGGACAGATACGCAGTATTTT.

The chain has TRBV9 and TRBJ2-3; perhaps TRBD2 as D (5 bases). CDR3 length equals 15 residues. The germline V gene has CDR1 SGDLS and CDR2 YYNGEE. With 0 bases removed from V and 4 bases from J, the gap between germline ends came to 12 bases. The CDR3 reads CASSVGGQFPDTQYF. Written as DNA, the CDR3 is TGTGCCAGCAGCGTAGGCGGGCAATTCCCAGATACGCAGTATTTT. Supplemented by reference TRBV9 and TRBJ2-3, the full variable domain reads DSGVTQTPKHLITATGQRVTLRCSPRSGDLSVYWYQQSLDQGLQFLIQYYNGEERAKGNILERFSAQQFPDLHSELNLSSLELGDSALYFCASSVGGQFPDTQYFGPGTRLTVL.

This chain connects TRBV25-1 to TRBJ2-3; D possibly corresponds to TRBD2 (7 bases). The CDR3 length is 14 residues. From germline, CDR1 is MGHDK and CDR2 SYGVNS. Trimming stripped 5 bases from V and 6 bases from J, with 15 bases between. Here the CDR3 DNA reads TGTGCCAGCAGTTTTGCGGGGGCAGGGGATACGCAGTATTTT. Translated, it gives CASSFAGAGDTQYF.

This sequence joins TRBV19 and TRBJ1-5, with 7 bases fitting TRBD1. From germline, CDR1 is LNHDA and CDR2 SQIVND (reference sequence). Trimming cost V 4 bases and J 2 bases; bases outside gene matches: 5. This CDR3 spans 15 amino acids. The CDR3 nucleotides are TGTGCCAGTAGTACACAGGGGCCCGGCAATCAGCCCCAGCATTTT. Its protein is CASSTQGPGNQPQHF.

The J gene is TRBJ1-5, the V gene TRBV2; perhaps TRBD1 as D (5 bases). V lost 2 bases and J 6 bases, leaving 5 bases between the germline ends. Germline values: CDR1 SNHLY, CDR2 FYNNEI. The CDR3 contains 12 residues. The CDR3: CASSERGQPQHF. For the CDR3, the DNA is TGTGCCAGCAGTGAAAGGGGTCAGCCCCAGCATTTT. Using reference TRBV2 and TRBJ1-5 for the parts outside the CDR3, the full variable domain is EPEVTQTPSHQVTQMGQEVILRCVPISNHLYFYWYRQILGQKVEFLVSFYNNEISEKSEIFDDQFSVERPDGSNFTLKIRSTKLEDSAMYFCASSERGQPQHFGDGTRLSIL.

The V and J genes are TRBV5-1 and TRBJ2-5; a weak D match, TRBD2 (5 bases). The germline V and J ends were trimmed by 4 bases and 5 bases, with 9 bases remaining between them. CDR1 and CDR2 from the germline V gene are SGHRS and YFSETQ. This CDR3 is 12 amino acids long. This CDR3 is CASSRRSETQYF. CDR3 coding DNA: TGCGCCAGCAGCCGGAGGAGTGAGACCCAGTACTTC. Looking up the rest from reference TRBV5-1 and TRBJ2-5 gives the full variable domain: KAGVTQTPRYLIKTRGQQVTLSCSPISGHRSVSWYQQTPGQGLQFLFEYFSETQRNKGNFPGRFSGRQFSNSRSEMNVSTLELGDSALYLCASSRRSETQYFGPGTRLLVL.

The chain joins TRBV10-1 to TRBJ1-1; D remains unclear. CDR1 and CDR2 from the germline V gene are WNHNN and SYGVQD (reference sequence). Trimming cost V 2 bases and J 5 bases, with 12 bases left between them. This CDR3 has 14 amino acids. CDR3 protein: CASSEAGVGTEAFF. CDR3 DNA sequence: TGCGCCAGCAGTGAGGCCGGGGTAGGGACTGAAGCTTTCTTT.

The rearrangement uses TRBV11-2 and TRBJ1-1; 8 nucleotides line up with TRBD1. J lost 3 bases, V lost 5 bases, and 5 bases had no gene match. Germline lookup yields CDR1 SGHAT and CDR2 FQNNGV. The CDR3 extends over 14 amino acids. The CDR3 bases are TGTGCCAGCAGCCTCGACAGGGGAGACACTGAAGCTTTCTTT. Protein product: CASSLDRGDTEAFF.

The genes are TRBV5-6 and TRBJ1-2; D is uncertain. Germline-derived CDR1 and CDR2 are SGHDT and YYEEEE. The CDR3 totals 15 residues. Trimming removed 10 bases at V and 0 bases at J, with 19 bases between. The CDR3 sequence: CASSLGSVTNYGYTF. The CDR3 DNA follows: TGTGCCTCCAGCTTGGGGTCAGTAACTAACTATGGCTACACCTTC.

This chain joins TRBV29-1 and TRBJ1-1; 8 bases align to TRBD1. Looked up from germline, CDR1 is SQVTM and CDR2 is ANQGSEA. This CDR3 comprises 11 residues. After removal of 7 bases from V and 7 bases from J, the junction contained 5 bases not matched to a gene. The CDR3 sequence is CSGTGPGEAFF. Here the CDR3 DNA reads TGCAGCGGGACAGGGCCCGGTGAAGCTTTCTTT.

V gene TRBV18 combines with J gene TRBJ2-7; weak D call: TRBD2 (6 bases). This CDR3 is built from 13 residues. Trimming took 5 bases from V and 2 from J, leaving 10 bases between them. Germline V CDR1 and CDR2: KGHSH, LQKENI. CDR3 protein: CASSTGLPYEQYF. CDR3 bases: TGTGCCAGCTCAACGGGACTGCCCTACGAGCAGTACTTC.

The genes are TRBV2 and TRBJ1-2; the D gene is possibly TRBD1 (6 bases). The CDR3 totals 14 residues. CDR1 is SNHLY, CDR2 FYNNEI, per germline. V shed 7 bases and J shed 0 bases, with 12 bases lying between them. The CDR3, as DNA: TGTGCCAGCAACAGGGAAGGAGCTAACTATGGCTACACCTTC. Amino acid sequence: CASNREGANYGYTF.

V and J are TRBV18 and TRBJ2-7; 7 nucleotides match TRBD1. Per the germline V gene, CDR1 is KGHSH and CDR2 is LQKENI. The CDR3 has 15 residues. V lost 0 bases and J lost 4; bases outside the gene matches: 6. For the CDR3, the DNA is TGTGCCAGCTCACCACCCTTCCAGGGGGATTACGAGCAGTACTTC. Its translation is CASSPPFQGDYEQYF.

This chain joins TRBV10-3 and TRBJ2-3, with 9 bases lining up with TRBD2. After removal of 1 base from V and 2 bases from J, the junction contained 4 bases not matched to a gene. Germline values: CDR1 ENHRY, CDR2 SYGVKD. The CDR3 runs 16 residues. CDR3 protein: CAISEFPSGATDTQYF. CDR3 coding DNA: TGTGCCATCAGTGAGTTTCCTAGCGGGGCCACAGATACGCAGTATTTT.

The chain joins TRBV5-6 to TRBJ2-5; a possible D gene is TRBD1 (5 bases). CDR3 length equals 13 residues. From germline, CDR1 is SGHDT and CDR2 YYEEEE. The V end lost 5 bases, the J end lost 5 bases, and 13 bases lay between the germline ends. In DNA, the CDR3 is TGTGCCAGCAGGAGCACAGGACGGGAGACCCAGTACTTC. Its translation: CASRSTGRETQYF.

The chain's CDR3 is CASSSEGGRLREQFF. The CDR3 DNA follows: TGTGCCAGCAGTTCGGAGGGGGGGAGGTTGAGGGAGCAGTTCTTC. This chain connects TRBV7-3 to TRBJ2-1; the D gene is possibly TRBD2 (7 bases). Germline CDR1 and CDR2: SGHTA and FQGTGA. There are 15 residues in the CDR3. V dropped 6 bases and J dropped 10 bases, with 22 bases sitting between them.

J is TRBJ2-5 and V is TRBV7-6; the D is unclear. V was pared by 1 base and J by 5 bases, with 8 bases between. Germline loops: CDR1 SGHVS, CDR2 FNYEAQ. The CDR3 extends over 13 amino acids. CDR3 DNA sequence: TGTGCCAGCAGCTTAGGCGCCTGGGAGACCCAGTACTTC. This encodes CASSLGAWETQYF.

The chain recombines TRBV6-5 with TRBJ1-2; D call uncertain. Per the germline V gene, CDR1 is MNHEY and CDR2 is SVGAGI. The CDR3 runs to 10 residues. Trimming stripped 4 bases from V and 8 bases from J, with 5 bases between. The CDR3 spells CASSSVGYTF. The CDR3 DNA sequence: TGTGCCAGCAGTTCCGTGGGCTACACCTTC.

In DNA form, the CDR3 reads TGCGCCAGCAGCTTGGAAGGGAGTCGCAATCAGCCCCAGCATTTT. This translates into CASSLEGSRNQPQHF. V is TRBV5-1 and J is TRBJ1-5, with no clear D. V lost 0 bases and J lost 2, with 9 bases in between. Germline lookup yields CDR1 SGHRS and CDR2 YFSETQ. The CDR3 spans 15 residues.

The gene calls are TRBV6-1 and TRBJ1-3, with TRBD1 identical over 8 bases. The CDR3 runs to 16 residues. Trimming cost V 4 bases and J 2 bases; bases outside gene matches: 7. Germline assignment: CDR1 MNHNS and CDR2 SASEGT. CDR3 nucleotide sequence: TGTGCCAGCAGTGTTTACAGGGGGTCGACTGGAAACACCATATATTTT. Translated: CASSVYRGSTGNTIYF.

This chain links TRBV4-1 with TRBJ2-3; a possible D gene is TRBD2 (5 bases). The CDR3 covers 14 residues. Trimming removed 3 bases at V and 4 bases at J, with 11 bases between. Germline V gives CDR1 MGHRA, CDR2 YSYEKL. The CDR3: CASSQVLGPDTQYF. CDR3 nucleotide sequence: TGCGCCAGCAGCCAGGTACTAGGGCCAGATACGCAGTATTTT.

The V gene is TRBV7-9, the J gene TRBJ2-1, with D possibly TRBD2 on 5 matching bases. The CDR3 runs 16 residues. The ends were cut back, 7 bases at V and 4 bases at J, with 20 bases in the middle. Germline V gene lookup returns CDR1 SEHNR and CDR2 FQNEAQ (reference sequence). The CDR3 loop reads CASTARGPAKYNEQFF. The CDR3 bases are TGTGCCAGCACCGCCCGGGGTCCAGCTAAATACAATGAGCAGTTCTTC.

V and J are TRBV6-5 and TRBJ1-2; the D gene is possibly TRBD1 (5 bases). Trimming stripped 6 bases from V and 3 bases from J, with 17 bases between. Germline CDR1 reads MNHEY; CDR2 reads SVGAGI. CDR3 size: 15 residues. DNA of the CDR3: TGTGCCAGCAGCCCCGGGGGGATGAGGGACTATGGCTACACCTTC. Amino acid sequence: CASSPGGMRDYGYTF.

There are a few counts of this clone. The chain couples TRBV9 to TRBJ2-2; 8 bases are a match to TRBD1. CDR3 length equals 16 residues. CDR1 and CDR2 from the germline V gene are SGDLS and YYNGEE. Trimming removed 4 bases from V and 6 bases from J; junction bases left unmatched: 11. The CDR3 DNA reads as TGTGCCAGCAGCCCCCGGACAGGGATTAGGGCCGGGGAGCTGTTTTTT. Protein product: CASSPRTGIRAGELFF.